A single sample gave rise to the 23 T cell receptor beta chains below, sequenced in a study of breast tumors, draining lymph nodes, adjacent tissues. TCRdb redid the calling of the multiplex PCR reads with MiXCR, one entry per CDR3 protein. The sample includes about 140,000 distinct CDR3 sequences, approximately 32% of them seen just once. The lymph nodes were axillary draining lymph nodes from breast cancer patients. The sequenced material came from axillary lymph node tissue. These receptors originate from a female donor with breast cancer. Some clones in this sample may be carry-over from other donors' samples.

V gene TRBV9 combines with J gene TRBJ1-4; 9 bases match TRBD1. The V gene end was trimmed by 3 bases and the J gene end by 6 bases; junction bases not matched to a gene: 9. CDR3 length: 16 amino acids. Germline assignment: CDR1 SGDLS and CDR2 YYNGEE. The CDR3 reads CASSAGQGRIDEKLFF. Written as DNA, the CDR3 is TGTGCCAGCAGCGCGGGACAGGGTAGGATTGATGAAAAACTGTTTTTT.

This clonotype was detected many times. The chain carries TRBV7-9 and TRBJ2-5, with 10 bases fitting TRBD2. V lost 5 bases and J lost 5; bases outside the gene matches: 5. CDR3 length: 14 residues. Germline V gene data show CDR1 as SEHNR and CDR2 as FQNEAQ (reference sequence). DNA for the CDR3: TGTGCCAGCAGCAAGAGCGGGGGGGGCGAGACCCAGTACTTC. This encodes CASSKSGGGETQYF. Filled out from reference TRBV7-9 and TRBJ2-5, the complete variable domain reads DTGVSQNPRHKITKRGQNVTFRCDPISEHNRLYWYRQTLGQGPEFLTYFQNEAQLEKSRLLSDRFSAERPKGSFSTLEIQRTEQGDSAMYLCASSKSGGGETQYFGPGTRLLVL.

This clonotype was recorded many times. The chain has TRBV18 and TRBJ2-7; D is possibly TRBD1 or TRBD2 (5 bases each). The CDR3 covers 15 residues. Germline CDR1 is KGHSH and CDR2 is LQKENI. V was pared by 4 bases and J by 0 bases, with 13 bases between. CDR3 in DNA: TGTGCCAGCTCACGGGACGAATTCAGCTCCTACGAGCAGTACTTC. It is translated as CASSRDEFSSYEQYF.

As regards this clonotype: Given a much more abundant clone one base away, this may be a read error. The rearrangement uses TRBV6-1 and TRBJ1-2, with D maybe TRBD1 (6 bases). The germline CDR1 and CDR2 sequences are MNHNS and SASEGT. V was cut by 5 bases and J by 14 bases, with 15 bases left in between. CDR3 length: 11 residues. CDR3 loop: CASSLVDRRTF. In DNA form, the CDR3 reads TGTGCCAGCAGTCTGGTTGACAGGAGGACCTTC.

This clonotype was seen repeatedly, ten times or more. This rearrangement joins TRBV2 to TRBJ1-5; tentative D call: TRBD1 (6 bases). The CDR3 contains 14 residues. Trimming took off 3 bases at V and 7 bases at J, with 13 bases between the two ends. Germline CDR1 reads SNHLY; CDR2 reads FYNNEI. CDR3 nucleotides: TGTGCCAGCAGTGATCGGGGGGCAGGACAGCCCCAGCATTTT. It yields the protein CASSDRGAGQPQHF. The full variable domain, with the rest looked up from reference TRBV2 and TRBJ1-5, is EPEVTQTPSHQVTQMGQEVILRCVPISNHLYFYWYRQILGQKVEFLVSFYNNEISEKSEIFDDQFSVERPDGSNFTLKIRSTKLEDSAMYFCASSDRGAGQPQHFGDGTRLSIL.

This clonotype was counted many times. The rearrangement joins TRBV9 to TRBJ2-7, with a tentative D call TRBD1 (7 bases). The CDR3 spans 13 residues. V gave up 3 bases and J gave up 3 bases, with 10 bases separating them. Germline values: CDR1 SGDLS, CDR2 YYNGEE. The CDR3: CASSAGDSYEQYF. The CDR3 DNA follows: TGTGCCAGCAGCGCGGGGGACAGCTACGAGCAGTACTTC.

This clonotype was counted ten times or more. The chain uses TRBV5-6 and TRBJ2-5; possible D gene TRBD2, 6 bases. In germline, CDR1 is SGHDT, CDR2 YYEEEE. V was clipped by 1 base and J by 3 bases, with 19 bases between them. The CDR3 has 17 residues. CDR3 bases: TGTGCCAGCAGCTTGTTTCAAGCGGGCAGCCCAAAAGAGACCCAGTACTTC. Amino acids: CASSLFQAGSPKETQYF.

This clonotype was observed many times. This chain links TRBV28 with TRBJ1-5, with 8 bases lining up with TRBD1. CDR1 and CDR2 (germline): MDHEN, SYDVKM. The CDR3 covers 16 residues. The ends lost 5 bases at V and 0 bases at J; junction bases unmatched: 6. The CDR3 spells CASSGTGQGSNQPQHF. CDR3 coding DNA: TGTGCCAGCAGTGGGACAGGCCAAGGTAGCAATCAGCCCCAGCATTTT.

V is TRBV6-4 and J is TRBJ2-2, with a weak D call TRBD1 (6 bases). CDR3 length: 12 amino acids. The V end was cut by 4 bases, the J end by 8 bases, with 8 bases between. Germline loops: CDR1 MRHNA, CDR2 SNTAGT. CDR3 nucleotide sequence: TGTGCCAGCAGTGTAGGGACAGGGGAGCTGTTTTTT. It codes for CASSVGTGELFF.

The chain joins TRBV5-1 to TRBJ2-1, with 8 bases fitting TRBD1. The CDR3 length is 17 residues. V was pared by 5 bases and J by 5 bases, with 15 bases of the junction left unmatched. Germline V gene lookup returns CDR1 SGHRS and CDR2 YFSETQ. Here the CDR3 DNA reads TGCGCCAGCAGGCGGGACAGACAGGGGAGGAAGAACAATGAGCAGTTCTTC. Translated, it gives CASRRDRQGRKNNEQFF.

This chain uses TRBV6-1 with TRBJ1-1; unclear D gene. The length of the CDR3 is 13 residues. Trimming removed 8 bases at V and 6 bases at J, with 16 bases between. Germline CDR1 and CDR2: MNHNS and SASEGT. The CDR3 bases are TGTGCCAGCCGTCTGGCCGGAGGCGCTGAAGCTTTCTTT. It encodes CASRLAGGAEAFF.

Comments on this clonotype: With a much larger clone just one base away, this may be a read error. This chain connects TRBV6-1 to TRBJ2-5; D unresolved. CDR1 is MNHNS, CDR2 SASEGT, per germline. Deletions cut 5 bases from V and 4 bases from J, with 8 bases between. The CDR3 runs 12 residues. CDR3 protein: CASSQVGETQYF. CDR3 sequence (DNA): TGTGCCAGCAGTCAAGTGGGAGAGACCCAGTACTTC.

As for this clonotype: The CDR3 does not close with the conserved phenylalanine or tryptophan, likely indicating a read error. No DNA is shown, since the ends of the CDR3 on it are uncertain; the CDR3 is the one TCRdb lists. The chain has TRBV4-2 and TRBJ2-6; the DNA was not used to check the table's D call, TRBD2. Termini included, the CDR3 measures 11 amino acids. Germline loops: CDR1 LGHNA, CDR2 YNFKEQ. The CDR3 protein is CASSQDRGASG.

This clonotype was observed many times. V gene TRBV3-1 combines with J gene TRBJ2-1; 8 bases are shared with TRBD2. In germline, CDR1 is LGHDT, CDR2 YNNKEL (reference sequence). V lost 3 bases to trimming and J lost 6 bases; unmatched junction nucleotides: 7. This CDR3 has 15 residues. CDR3 sequence (DNA): TGTGCCAGCAGCCAGCCGGGACTAGGTCTCAATGAGCAGTTCTTC. The encoded protein is CASSQPGLGLNEQFF.

This clonotype was observed many times. At one end, the junction sequence differs from germline, possibly due to a read error. The V call is TRBV20-1, the J call TRBJ2-1; D may be TRBD2 (6 bases). This CDR3 spans 11 amino acids. From germline, CDR1 is DFQATT and CDR2 SNEGSKA (reference sequence). CDR3 sequence reads: CSARDPSGPTF. CDR3 DNA sequence: TGCAGTGCTAGAGATCCCAGCGGGCCAACCTTC.

This clonotype was recorded at least ten times. The chain recombines TRBV20-1 with TRBJ1-4; D uncertain. Germline V gene data show CDR1 as DFQATT and CDR2 as SNEGSKA (reference sequence). The CDR3 sequence is 14 residues long. Trimming left V 0 bases short and J 5 bases short, with 10 bases between. The CDR3 region is CSARDPRRNEKLFF. CDR3 sequence (DNA): TGCAGTGCTAGAGATCCCAGGAGGAATGAAAAACTGTTTTTT.

CDR3 nucleotide sequence: TGTGCCAGCACCTCGCGGGGCAGGTTTAGCTCTGGGGCCAACGTCCTGACTTTC. This sequence encodes CASTSRGRFSSGANVLTF. J is TRBJ2-6 and V is TRBV6-2 or TRBV6-3; D is perhaps TRBD2 (6 bases). The CDR3 length is 18 residues. The germline V gene has CDR1 MNHEY and CDR2 SVGEGT. Trimming took off 7 bases at V and 0 bases at J, with 19 bases between the two ends.

About this clonotype: The junction does not match germline at one end; this may be a read error. The rearrangement joins TRBV24-1 to TRBJ2-1; 7 bases line up with TRBD2. The V gene's germline CDR1 is KGHDR and CDR2 SFDVKD. CDR3 size: 18 residues. Here the CDR3 DNA reads TGCGCCACCAGTGACCCGAGGGTGCGGGGGAGCTCCTACAATGGGCAGTTCTTC. Translating it yields CATSDPRVRGSSYNGQFF.

The V call is TRBV7-9, the J call TRBJ1-1; D might be TRBD1 (5 bases). This CDR3 comprises 18 residues. Germline assignment: CDR1 SEHNR and CDR2 FQNEAQ (reference sequence). Trimming left V 5 bases short and J 0 bases short, with 22 bases between. CDR3 sequence: CASSPGPSQDGLNTEAFF. In DNA, the CDR3 is TGTGCCAGCAGCCCAGGGCCGAGCCAGGACGGACTGAACACTGAAGCTTTCTTT.

This clonotype was detected many times. The CDR3 bases are TGTGCCAGCAGCTTGGGGAGCGGGGGGAACTACGAGCAGTACGTC. Translation gives CASSLGSGGNYEQYV. The rearrangement uses TRBV11-1 and TRBJ2-7, with TRBD2 identical over 9 bases. V lost 3 bases to trimming and J lost 3 bases; unmatched junction nucleotides: 6. The CDR3 has 15 residues. CDR1 is SGHAT and CDR2 is FQDESV in the germline V gene (reference sequence).

The table lists this clonotype with many counts. The chain combines TRBV14 with TRBJ2-3; the D is unclear. V lost 1 base and J lost 1, with 9 bases in between. Per germline, CDR1 SGHDN and CDR2 FVKESK. The CDR3 covers 15 residues. CDR3 region: CASSQAVKGTDTQYF. The CDR3 nucleotides read TGTGCCAGCAGCCAAGCGGTGAAAGGCACAGATACGCAGTATTTT.

Remarks on this clonotype: A much larger clonotype is one base distant, so this may be a read error. This CDR3 is missing its conserved last phenylalanine or tryptophan, likely due to a read error. The rearrangement uses TRBV6-1 and TRBJ1-2; D unresolved. The CDR3 contains 14 residues. Trimming took off 3 bases at V and 5 bases at J, with 13 bases between the two ends. The germline V gene has CDR1 MNHNS and CDR2 SASEGT. The CDR3 sequence is CASSEVTAYYGYTL. The CDR3 coding sequence is TGTGCCAGCAGTGAGGTAACAGCCTATTATGGCTACACCCTC.

This clonotype appeared many times. The chain joins TRBV6-5 to TRBJ1-6; TRBD1 aligns across 7 bases. V was pared by 6 bases and J by 7 bases, with 6 bases of the junction left unmatched. The germline gives CDR1 MNHEY, CDR2 SVGAGI. The CDR3 has 14 amino acids. CDR3 protein: CASSRTGKNSPLHF. DNA of the CDR3: TGTGCCAGCAGCCGGACAGGAAAAAATTCACCCCTCCACTTT.